These 24 T cell receptor beta chains share one sample of origin, sequenced in a study of Ad26.COV2.S vaccination and SARS-CoV-2 variants. The sample's treatment: around 19 received Ad26.COV2.S at low or high dose, single or two shots; five or six received placebo; per-sample allocation not given. Sampling was performed 63 days after the first vaccine or placebo injection. This table comes from immunoSEQ multiplex PCR, and its TCRdb copy is limited to in-frame clones, with some not included. The profile shows 440,000 or so clones, about 90% of them singletons. The source was peripheral blood, collected in a trial of Ad26.COV2.S vaccine versus placebo. The receptor source for this set is a person aged 18-60 years who received the Ad26.COV2.S COVID-19 vaccine or a placebo.

The rearrangement joins TRBV7-2 to TRBJ1-2, with TRBD1 identical over 10 bases. J was trimmed by 4 bases and V by 5 bases; bases with no gene match: 10. From germline, CDR1 is SGHTA and CDR2 FQGNSA. CDR3 length equals 16 residues. CDR3 sequence reads: CASSPPQGQGIYGYTF. CDR3 nucleotides: TGTGCCAGCAGCCCCCCCCAGGGACAGGGGATCTATGGCTACACCTTC. Together with reference TRBV7-2 and TRBJ1-2, the CDR3 gives the full variable domain: GAGVSQSPSNKVTEKGKDVELRCDPISGHTALYWYRQSLGQGLEFLIYFQGNSAPDKSGLPSDRFSAERTGGSVSTLTIQRTQQEDSAVYLCASSPPQGQGIYGYTFGSGTRLTVV.

V gene TRBV21-1 combines with J gene TRBJ1-2; TRBD1 is the table's D call and was not checked against the DNA. TRBV21-1 is tagged as a pseudogene. This CDR3 spans 15 amino acids. The CDR3 nucleotides are TGTGCCAGCAGCCCCTCCAGGGCAGGGCTTAGAGGCTACACCTTC. Translation gives CASSPSRAGLRGYTF.

The V call is TRBV4-1, the J call TRBJ2-1; the match to TRBD2 covers 11 bases. Germline V gene data show CDR1 as MGHRA and CDR2 as YSYEKL. V shed 1 base, J shed 5 bases, and the junction held 4 bases outside the gene matches. The CDR3 sequence is 16 residues long. The CDR3 loop reads CASSQGLLAGDNEQFF. In DNA, the CDR3 is TGCGCCAGCAGCCAAGGCTTACTAGCGGGGGACAATGAGCAGTTCTTC.

V is TRBV30 and J is TRBJ1-2, with D hard to call. This CDR3 has 13 residues. Trimming stripped 2 bases from V and 3 bases from J, with 10 bases between. Germline CDR1 is GTSNPN and CDR2 is SVGIG (reference sequence). CDR3 DNA: TGTGCCTGGAGTCATAGTCCGGACTATGGCTACACCTTC. Amino acids: CAWSHSPDYGYTF.

This chain joins TRBV3-1 (or the pseudogene TRBV3-2) and TRBJ1-3, with TRBD1 as a possible D gene (6 bases). Per germline, CDR1 LGHDT and CDR2 YNNKEL (reference sequence). V lost 8 bases and J 0 bases, leaving 11 bases between the germline ends. The CDR3 sequence is 14 residues long. In nucleotides, the CDR3 is TGTGCCAGCGGTCGGACAGACTCTGGAAACACCATATATTTT. Encoded protein: CASGRTDSGNTIYF.

The genes are TRBV28 and TRBJ1-4; no definite D call. The germline gives CDR1 MDHEN, CDR2 SYDVKM. There are 15 residues in the CDR3. V was cut by 8 bases and J by 1 base, with 14 bases left in between. The CDR3, as DNA: TGTGCCAGCTGTCGTTTAGGCCGAACTAATGAAAAACTGTTTTTT. Translated, it gives CASCRLGRTNEKLFF.

This sequence joins TRBV7-9 and TRBJ2-1, with TRBD2 matching 12 bases. The germline V gene has CDR1 SEHNR and CDR2 FQNEAQ (reference sequence). This CDR3 is 18 amino acids long. V was clipped by 3 bases and J by 4 bases; unmatched bases: 10. DNA of the CDR3: TGTGCCAGCAGCTTGCGCCCAACCCTAGCGGGGGGGTACAATGAGCAGTTCTTC. It encodes CASSLRPTLAGGYNEQFF. The entire variable domain, with the rest obtained from reference TRBV7-9 and TRBJ2-1, is as follows: DTGVSQNPRHKITKRGQNVTFRCDPISEHNRLYWYRQTLGQGPEFLTYFQNEAQLEKSRLLSDRFSAERPKGSFSTLEIQRTEQGDSAMYLCASSLRPTLAGGYNEQFFGPGTRLTVL.

CDR3 protein: CAISRAGGKSTGELFF. As DNA, the CDR3 is TGTGCCATCAGTCGAGCGGGGGGGAAGAGCACCGGGGAGCTGTTTTTT. The chain is built from TRBV10-3 and TRBJ2-2; TRBD2 aligns across 10 bases. This CDR3 is built from 16 residues. Per germline, CDR1 ENHRY and CDR2 SYGVKD. Trimming at V came to 5 bases and at J to 4 bases, leaving 7 bases not matched to a gene.

The chain carries TRBV10-2 and TRBJ2-1, with 8 positions matching TRBD1. V dropped 7 bases and J dropped 6; count of bases not matched to a gene: 8. The CDR3 runs 14 residues. The germline V gene has CDR1 WSHSY and CDR2 SAAADI. The CDR3 coding sequence is TGCGCCAGCACTGACACGACAGGGGCCAATGAGCAGTTCTTC. Translated, it gives CASTDTTGANEQFF.

This clone was found a few times. The CDR3 DNA follows: TGTGCCAGCAGCTTAGGCCTATCACATTCACCCCTCCACTTT. Its translation is CASSLGLSHSPLHF. The chain carries TRBV7-2 and TRBJ1-6; D call uncertain. The CDR3 totals 14 residues. Germline V gives CDR1 SGHTA, CDR2 FQGNSA. V lost 1 base to trimming and J lost 8 bases, with 9 bases between them.

V and J are TRBV20-1 and TRBJ1-2, with D hard to call. Looked up from germline, CDR1 is DFQATT and CDR2 is SNEGSKA (reference sequence). The CDR3 covers 10 residues. Trimming shortened V by 4 bases and J by 5 bases, and 5 bases separated the two germline ends. The CDR3 DNA sequence: TGCAGTGCTACGGAGTATGGCTACACCTTC. This sequence encodes CSATEYGYTF.

The V and J genes are TRBV14 and TRBJ1-2; D gene unclear. CDR3 size: 14 residues. Trimming stripped 1 base from V and 6 bases from J, with 12 bases between. CDR1 SGHDN and CDR2 FVKESK come from the germline V gene. The CDR3 region is CASSQVGPSHGYTF. The DNA for the CDR3 is TGTGCCAGCAGCCAAGTCGGGCCCTCGCATGGCTACACCTTC.

The chain uses TRBV30 and TRBJ1-6; D is unclear. CDR1 is GTSNPN, CDR2 SVGIG, per germline (reference sequence). CDR3 length: 15 residues. V lost 0 bases, J lost 8 bases, and 14 bases lay in between. Written as DNA, the CDR3 is TGTGCCTGGAGTGTCCAAAAGGGAGGACATTCACCCCTCCACTTT. Its protein is CAWSVQKGGHSPLHF.

The chain couples TRBV12-5 to TRBJ1-2, with no clear D. V was shortened by 6 bases and J by 8 bases, with 22 bases between the two germline ends. This CDR3 comprises 15 residues. Germline values: CDR1 LGHNT, CDR2 FRNRAP. The CDR3 loop reads CASGVPGYESDGYTF. CDR3 nucleotide sequence: TGTGCTAGTGGGGTTCCTGGGTATGAGTCCGACGGCTACACCTTC.

The count of this clone is one. This sequence joins TRBV11-2 and TRBJ2-7, with D possibly being TRBD2 (7 bases). Germline assignment: CDR1 SGHAT and CDR2 FQNNGV. The CDR3 has 17 amino acids. V lost 6 bases to trimming and J lost 1 base, with 22 bases between them. CDR3: CASRTGGASGGSYEQYF. In DNA form, the CDR3 reads TGTGCCAGCAGAACGGGGGGCGCCTCCGGGGGTTCCTACGAGCAGTACTTC.

Note on this clone: Other DNA sequences in this specimen translate into the identical CDR3. This sequence joins TRBV4-1 and TRBJ2-7; 8 bases are a match to TRBD2. The CDR3 is 16 residues long. J was trimmed by 1 base and V by 0 bases; bases with no gene match: 5. Germline CDR1 MGHRA, CDR2 YSYEKL. The CDR3 DNA follows: TGCGCCAGCAGCCAAGACTGGCCGGGGGGGTCCTACGAGCAGTACTTC. It codes for CASSQDWPGGSYEQYF.

This chain joins TRBV7-9 and TRBJ1-2, with TRBD1 matching 8 bases. V lost 5 bases, J lost 4 bases, and 12 bases stayed unmatched. The germline V gene encodes CDR1 SEHNR and CDR2 FQNEAQ (reference sequence). The CDR3 consists of 16 residues. In nucleotides, the CDR3 is TGTGCCAGCAGCCGAGGACAGGGAAGCTCAGTCTATGGCTACACCTTC. Protein product: CASSRGQGSSVYGYTF. Looking up the rest from reference TRBV7-9 and TRBJ1-2 gives the full variable domain: DTGVSQNPRHKITKRGQNVTFRCDPISEHNRLYWYRQTLGQGPEFLTYFQNEAQLEKSRLLSDRFSAERPKGSFSTLEIQRTEQGDSAMYLCASSRGQGSSVYGYTFGSGTRLTVV.

The sample holds one count of this clone. The chain links TRBV15 to TRBJ2-3; D is perhaps TRBD2 (5 bases). The CDR3 covers 17 residues. Germline CDR1 is LNHNV and CDR2 is YYDKDF (reference sequence). V was trimmed by 1 base and J by 0 bases, leaving 14 bases between them. The CDR3 sequence: CATSRGSGITSTDTQYF. The DNA for the CDR3 is TGTGCCACCAGCAGAGGTTCGGGGATAACTAGCACAGATACGCAGTATTTT.

V is TRBV6-5 and J is TRBJ1-2; D is undetermined. CDR3 length: 12 residues. Trimming took 6 bases from V and 0 from J, leaving 5 bases between them. CDR1 and CDR2 (germline): MNHEY, SVGAGI. CDR3 in DNA: TGTGCCAGCAGGAAACCTAACTATGGCTACACCTTC. It translates to CASRKPNYGYTF.

A single count supports this clone. The rearrangement uses TRBV27 and TRBJ1-1; no reliable D call. Germline V gene sequence: CDR1 MNHEY, CDR2 SMNVEV (reference sequence). V lost 5 bases and J 2 bases, leaving 24 bases between the germline ends. This CDR3 contains 18 residues. The CDR3 loop is CASSRREGTFSSNTEAFF. CDR3 DNA: TGTGCCAGCAGTCGGAGGGAGGGAACCTTCTCATCTAACACTGAAGCTTTCTTT.

The gene calls are TRBV5-1 and TRBJ2-2, with D unresolved. Germline lookup yields CDR1 SGHRS and CDR2 YFSETQ. The CDR3 loop spans 16 amino acids. V was trimmed by 1 base and J by 0 bases, leaving 10 bases between them. This CDR3 reads CASSLYVLTNTGELFF. The CDR3 DNA sequence: TGCGCCAGCAGCTTGTACGTTCTCACGAACACCGGGGAGCTGTTTTTT.

The chain recombines TRBV6-5 with TRBJ1-6; weak D call: TRBD1 (5 bases). Germline lookup yields CDR1 MNHEY and CDR2 SVGAGI. V was cut by 2 bases and J by 9 bases, with 14 bases left in between. CDR3 length: 15 residues. CDR3 nucleotide sequence: TGTGCCAGCAGTTACAGCTTAATGGGGGGTTCACCCCTCCACTTT. This sequence encodes CASSYSLMGGSPLHF.

In its sample, this clone was seen once. The V and J genes are TRBV9 and TRBJ2-3; 8 bases map to TRBD2. The germline CDR1 and CDR2 sequences are SGDLS and YYNGEE. J lost 4 bases, V lost 0 bases, and 13 bases had no gene match. This CDR3 has 18 residues. The CDR3 reads CASSVAISGTSHSDTQYF. DNA of the CDR3: TGTGCCAGCAGCGTAGCCATCTCTGGGACTAGTCATTCAGATACGCAGTATTTT.

In this sample, this clone turned up once. V and J are TRBV3-1 (or the pseudogene TRBV3-2) and TRBJ1-2; 10 positions agree with TRBD1. V lost 0 bases to trimming and J lost 5 bases; unmatched junction nucleotides: 18. This CDR3 region has 20 residues. Germline lookup yields CDR1 LGHDT and CDR2 YNNKEL (reference sequence). The CDR3 sequence is CASSQDGFKDRGLFKYGYTF. The CDR3 coding sequence is TGTGCCAGCAGCCAAGATGGATTCAAAGACAGGGGGCTTTTTAAGTATGGCTACACCTTC.